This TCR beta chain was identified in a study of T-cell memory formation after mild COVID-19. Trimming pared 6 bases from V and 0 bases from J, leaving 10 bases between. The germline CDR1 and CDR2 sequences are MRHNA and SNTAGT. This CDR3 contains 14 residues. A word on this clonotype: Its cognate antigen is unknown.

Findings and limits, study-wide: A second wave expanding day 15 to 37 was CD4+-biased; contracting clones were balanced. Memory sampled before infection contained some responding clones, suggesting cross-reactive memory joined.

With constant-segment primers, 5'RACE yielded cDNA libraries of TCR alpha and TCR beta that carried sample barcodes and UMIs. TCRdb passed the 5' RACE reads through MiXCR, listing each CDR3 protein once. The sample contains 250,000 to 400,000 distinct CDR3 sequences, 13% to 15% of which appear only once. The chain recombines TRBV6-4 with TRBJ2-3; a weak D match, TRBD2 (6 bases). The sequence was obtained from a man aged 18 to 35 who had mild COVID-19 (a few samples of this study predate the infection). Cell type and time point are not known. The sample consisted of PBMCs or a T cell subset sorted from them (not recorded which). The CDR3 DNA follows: TGTGCCAGCAGCGCAGGGAGGAGCACAGATACGCAGTATTTT. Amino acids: CASSAGRSTDTQYF.